This TCR beta chain comes out of a study of cytomegalovirus exposure and HLA in healthy donors. PCR used 60 Vbeta primers and 13 Jbeta primers. Authors' processing steps: Later analysis identified tens of millions of unique TCR beta chains, about 12 million shared. Clones were read by immunoSEQ multiplex PCR, and TCRdb kept only the in-frame ones, dropping some. That table furnishes V, J and clone size, whereas the DNA furnished D and trimming. The data show about 140,000 clones, with approximately 9% seen just once and around 7% held by the top ten. Note on this clone: Its antigen remains unknown.

Study findings and constraints: Serostatus for CMV was the only available immune exposure information. Later work found that TCR association rates differed between HLA loci; DRB1 had the most and HLA-C the fewest. Association of a missense DCLRE1C variant with TCR beta V- and J-gene trimming was reported in a later analysis.

CDR1 and CDR2 (germline): SGHRS, YFSETQ. The CDR3 loop spans 13 amino acids. This TCR was recovered from a woman in her thirties or forties in good health and CMV-seropositive. Input material: PBMCs. This rearrangement joins TRBV5-1 to TRBJ2-5; tentative D call: TRBD1 (5 bases). The tail of the sequence fits TRBJ2-7 better, so the J call may be wrong. This CDR3 reads CASSKTVTYEQYF. DNA of the CDR3: TGCGCCAGCAGCAAGACAGTTACCTACGAGCAGTACTTC.